This is a list of T cell receptor beta chains from one sample in a study of T cell changes during pregnancy in multiple sclerosis. Sequencing used immunoSEQ multiplex PCR; TCRdb keeps in-frame clones, though not all of them. The sample contains fewer than 13,000 clones, approximately 86% of which appear only once. Sample: CD8+ T cells from peripheral blood mononuclear cells, taken in the third trimester of pregnancy. Source of these receptors: a female donor in good health, enrolled as a control in a pregnancy study. CDR3s include the opening cysteine and the closing phenylalanine or tryptophan. The order of the fields is D gene, J gene, clone size, V gene, CDR3 DNA, CDR3 protein. A D gene is named only where the DNA matches it firmly. For some rows the clone size is stated as once, few or many, or as a class when expanded; others skip it.

D: -
J: TRBJ1-2
size: -
V: TRBV7-9
DNA: TGTGCCAGCAGCCTCGGTCGTGGCTACACCTTC
CDR3: CASSLGRGYTF

D: TRBD2
J: TRBJ2-5
size: -
V: TRBV7-8
DNA: TGTGCCAGCAGCTTAGAGACTAGCGGGGGAGAGACCCAGTACTTC
CDR3: CASSLETSGGETQYF

D: -
J: TRBJ2-7
size: once
V: TRBV28
DNA: TGTGCCAGCAGTCCGGGACTCTACGAGCAGTACTTC
CDR3: CASSPGLYEQYF

D: -
J: TRBJ2-7
size: -
V: TRBV4-2
DNA: TGTGCCAGCAGCCAAGAACGGGCGGGTGACTCCTACGAGCAGTACTTC
CDR3: CASSQERAGDSYEQYF

D: -
J: TRBJ2-1
size: once
V: TRBV9
DNA: TGTGCCAGCAGCGTATTTACGGGGGGGACAGACAATGAGCAGTTCTTC
CDR3: CASSVFTGGTDNEQFF

D: -
J: TRBJ2-7
size: -
V: TRBV9
DNA: TGTGCCAGCAGCGTAGGAAGTAGCGGCTCCTACGAGCAGTACTTC
CDR3: CASSVGSSGSYEQYF

D: -
J: TRBJ2-1
size: -
V: TRBV25-1
DNA: TGTGCCAGCACCAGGGGCTACAATGAGCAGTTCTTC
CDR3: CASTRGYNEQFF

D: -
J: TRBJ2-5
size: -
V: TRBV27
DNA: TGTGCCAGCAGTTGCCTGGCCCTCCAAGAGACCCAGTACTTC
CDR3: CASSCLALQETQYF

D: TRBD2
J: TRBJ2-7
size: -
V: TRBV10-3
DNA: TGTGCCATCAGTGGTCCCTCGACTAGCGGTTACGAGCAGTACTTC
CDR3: CAISGPSTSGYEQYF

D: TRBD2
J: TRBJ2-1
size: medium-sized
V: TRBV5-6
DNA: TGTGCCAGCAGCTTGGGACTAGCGGGAGGCAATGAGCAGTTCTTC
CDR3: CASSLGLAGGNEQFF

D: -
J: TRBJ1-1
size: few
V: TRBV11-2
DNA: TGTGCCAGCAGCTTAGCTTCCCCTGAAGCTTTCTTT
CDR3: CASSLASPEAFF

D: -
J: TRBJ2-6
size: -
V: TRBV6-1
DNA: TGTGCCAGCAGTGTGGGGCCTGGGGCCAACGTCCTGACTTTC
CDR3: CASSVGPGANVLTF

D: TRBD1
J: TRBJ2-7
size: -
V: TRBV15
DNA: TGTGCCACCAGCAGAGAAGGGGGCAGCTCCTACGAGCAGTACTTC
CDR3: CATSREGGSSYEQYF

D: -
J: TRBJ1-1
size: -
V: TRBV30
DNA: TGTGCCTGGAGTATGGACAGAGGCACTGAAGCTTTCTTT
CDR3: CAWSMDRGTEAFF

D: -
J: TRBJ2-7
size: -
V: TRBV28
DNA: TGTGCCAGCAGGTCCGGGGTCTCCTACGAGCAGTACTTC
CDR3: CASRSGVSYEQYF

D: -
J: TRBJ1-5
size: -
V: TRBV7-9
DNA: TGTGCCAGCAGCTTCCCTCTTCTCGATCAGCCCCAGCATTTT
CDR3: CASSFPLLDQPQHF

D: -
J: TRBJ2-5
size: -
V: TRBV6-1
DNA: TGTGCCAGCAGAATGGCAGAACCTCAAGAAACCCAGTACTTC
CDR3: CASRMAEPQETQYF

D: -
J: TRBJ1-5
size: -
V: TRBV6-1
DNA: TGTGCCAGCAGTGAAGGACCTAGAAGGGAGGTAGGCAATCAGCCCCAGCATTTT
CDR3: CASSEGPRREVGNQPQHF

D: -
J: TRBJ2-7
size: -
V: TRBV11-2
DNA: TGTGCCAGCAGCTTACAGATCCTAGGGGACTACGAGCAGTACTTC
CDR3: CASSLQILGDYEQYF

D: -
J: TRBJ2-5
size: -
V: TRBV7-3
DNA: TGTGCCAGCAGCTTATTCCCATCCCAAGAGACCCAGTACTTC
CDR3: CASSLFPSQETQYF

D: -
J: TRBJ2-7
size: -
V: TRBV15
DNA: TGTGCCACCAGCCCACAGGCCGCCACGAGTTACGACGAGCAGTACTTC
CDR3: CATSPQAATSYDEQYF

D: TRBD1
J: TRBJ1-2
size: -
V: TRBV6-1
DNA: TGTGCCAGCAGTGAAGAGATGGCAGGGGGCCTTTTTCGCTATGGCTACACCTTC
CDR3: CASSEEMAGGLFRYGYTF

D: -
J: TRBJ1-5
size: -
V: TRBV7-2
DNA: TGTGCCAGCAGCTTAGCTATGGGGGGATATAGCAATCAGCCCCAGCATTTT
CDR3: CASSLAMGGYSNQPQHF

D: -
J: TRBJ1-6
size: -
V: TRBV6-4
DNA: TGTGCCAGTAGAGGGGGAAACGATAATTCACCCCTCCACTTT
CDR3: CASRGGNDNSPLHF

D: TRBD1
J: TRBJ1-4
size: -
V: TRBV9
DNA: TGTGCCAGCAGCGTTAGACAGGGTTTGGGTGAAAAACTGTTTTTT
CDR3: CASSVRQGLGEKLFF

D: -
J: TRBJ2-2
size: -
V: TRBV6-1
DNA: TGTGCCAGCACGGAGATTTCAACGAACACCGGGGAGCTGTTTTTT
CDR3: CASTEISTNTGELFF

D: TRBD2
J: TRBJ2-5
size: -
V: TRBV5-1
DNA: TGCGCCAGCAGCTTGCGGCGGGGGGAAGAGACCCAGTACTTC
CDR3: CASSLRRGEETQYF

D: -
J: TRBJ2-1
size: -
V: TRBV9
DNA: TGTGCCAGCAGCGCTAGGGGCAATGAGCAGTTCTTC
CDR3: CASSARGNEQFF

D: TRBD1
J: TRBJ1-6
size: -
V: TRBV11-2
DNA: TGTGCCAGCAGCCCAGGGACAGGGGGCAGATATAATTCACCCCTCCACTTT
CDR3: CASSPGTGGRYNSPLHF

D: TRBD1
J: TRBJ1-6
size: -
V: TRBV7-7
DNA: TGTGCCAGCAGCTTAGCTTGGGGACAGGCCTTTTCACCCCTCCACTTT
CDR3: CASSLAWGQAFSPLHF

D: -
J: TRBJ1-3
size: -
V: TRBV2
DNA: TGTGCCAGCAGTGAACTTGGGGCCGGATCTGGGGGGTTTGGAAACACCATATATTTT
CDR3: CASSELGAGSGGFGNTIYF

D: TRBD2
J: TRBJ2-2
size: -
V: TRBV6-1
DNA: TGTGCCAGCAGTGAAGTGGCGGGAGCGGTCGGGGAGCTGTTTTTT
CDR3: CASSEVAGAVGELFF

D: -
J: TRBJ1-2
size: few
V: TRBV7-6
DNA: TGTGCCAGCAGAGGCCCCGGACGGGGGGAAGGCTACACCTTC
CDR3: CASRGPGRGEGYTF

D: TRBD1
J: TRBJ2-2
size: -
V: TRBV5-1
DNA: TGCGCCAGCACCCCGGGGACAGGCGGGAACACCGGGGAGCTGTTTTTT
CDR3: CASTPGTGGNTGELFF

D: TRBD1
J: TRBJ2-7
size: -
V: TRBV7-9
DNA: TGTGCCAGCAGCGGGGACAGCGGCAACGAGCAGTACTTC
CDR3: CASSGDSGNEQYF

D: TRBD1
J: TRBJ1-1
size: -
V: TRBV7-9
DNA: TGTGCCAGCAGCTCATGGACAGGGGGATTTGTGGGCACTGAAGCTTTCTTT
CDR3: CASSSWTGGFVGTEAFF

D: -
J: TRBJ1-3
size: once
V: TRBV28
DNA: TGTGCCAGTCGGGTTCACTCTGGAAACACCATATATTTT
CDR3: CASRVHSGNTIYF

D: -
J: TRBJ1-5
size: -
V: TRBV7-9
DNA: TGTGCCAGCAGCTTAACAACAGGCAATCAGCCCCAGCATTTT
CDR3: CASSLTTGNQPQHF

D: -
J: TRBJ1-1
size: -
V: TRBV6-5
DNA: TGTGCCAGCAGTTATAAGGGGCCCCAGGGCACTGAAGCTTTCTTT
CDR3: CASSYKGPQGTEAFF

D: -
J: TRBJ1-2
size: medium-sized
V: TRBV5-1
DNA: TGCGCCAGCAGCTGGGACAAGAGCTATGGCTACACCTTC
CDR3: CASSWDKSYGYTF

D: TRBD2
J: TRBJ2-2
size: few
V: TRBV6-4
DNA: TGTGCCAGCAGTGACTCAGCGGGGGGGCCCGGGGAGCTGTTTTTT
CDR3: CASSDSAGGPGELFF

D: TRBD1
J: TRBJ1-5
size: -
V: TRBV4-3
DNA: TGCGCCAGCAGCCCCGGGACAGTCAGCCAGCCCCAGCATTTT
CDR3: CASSPGTVSQPQHF

D: -
J: TRBJ2-7
size: -
V: TRBV27
DNA: TGTGCCAGCAGGGTATCGGGAGAGCAGTACTTC
CDR3: CASRVSGEQYF

D: -
J: TRBJ1-2
size: -
V: TRBV7-2
DNA: TGTGCCAGCAGCTTTACGGACACCAATCGGTACGGCTACACCTTC
CDR3: CASSFTDTNRYGYTF

D: -
J: TRBJ2-1
size: -
V: TRBV27
DNA: TGTGCCAGCAGTTTTAGCACCAATGAGCAGTTCTTC
CDR3: CASSFSTNEQFF

D: TRBD1
J: TRBJ1-1
size: -
V: TRBV28
DNA: TGTGCCAGCAGTTCAGGTAATGGGATGGGACAGGACACTGAAGCTTTCTTT
CDR3: CASSSGNGMGQDTEAFF

D: -
J: TRBJ2-2
size: -
V: TRBV6-1
DNA: TGTGCCAGCAGTGAAGAGGCAGGGCACACCGGGGAGCTGTTTTTT
CDR3: CASSEEAGHTGELFF

D: -
J: TRBJ1-5
size: -
V: TRBV27
DNA: TGTGCCAGCAGTTTAAACTTTTACGCTTACAATCAGCCCCAGCATTTT
CDR3: CASSLNFYAYNQPQHF

D: TRBD2
J: TRBJ2-7
size: -
V: TRBV11-1
DNA: TGTGCCAGCAGCCCCTCCGGGGGACTAGCCTACGAGCAGTACTTC
CDR3: CASSPSGGLAYEQYF

D: -
J: TRBJ2-5
size: -
V: TRBV10-3
DNA: TGTGCCATCAGGACGTGGACAGCGGACGGGACCCAGTACTTC
CDR3: CAIRTWTADGTQYF

D: TRBD1
J: TRBJ2-2
size: few
V: TRBV10-3
DNA: TGTGCCATCACCCAGTTTCGACAGGGGATGAGGACCGGGGAGCTGTTTTTT
CDR3: CAITQFRQGMRTGELFF

D: -
J: TRBJ2-2
size: -
V: TRBV27
DNA: TGTGCCAGCAGCCGAACCCCAGGCAGGGAGAACACCGGGGAGCTGTTTTTT
CDR3: CASSRTPGRENTGELFF

D: TRBD1
J: TRBJ2-1
size: -
V: TRBV5-6
DNA: TGTGCCAGCAGGCCAACAGGGGGATACAATGAGCAGTTCTTC
CDR3: CASRPTGGYNEQFF

D: TRBD1
J: TRBJ1-2
size: -
V: TRBV14
DNA: TGTGCCAGCAGCCAAGACCGGAGGGGGCCCTATGGCTACACCTTC
CDR3: CASSQDRRGPYGYTF

D: TRBD1
J: TRBJ2-3
size: -
V: TRBV7-2
DNA: TGTGCCAGCAGCCTGACCAGGGGGACTACGCAGTATTTT
CDR3: CASSLTRGTTQYF

D: TRBD1
J: TRBJ2-7
size: few
V: TRBV6-1
DNA: TGTGCCAGCACCGGGACAGGGCTCCACGAGCAGTACTTC
CDR3: CASTGTGLHEQYF

D: TRBD1
J: TRBJ2-7
size: once
V: TRBV27
DNA: TGTGCCAGCAGTTTGGGACAGTCCTACGAGCAGTACTTC
CDR3: CASSLGQSYEQYF

D: -
J: TRBJ2-6
size: -
V: TRBV9
DNA: TGTGCCAGCAGCGTATCCTCGGGGGCTGGGGCCAACGTCCTGACTTTC
CDR3: CASSVSSGAGANVLTF

D: -
J: TRBJ2-2
size: -
V: TRBV6-4
DNA: TGTGCCAGCAGTGACTCCGGCACCGGGGAGCTGTTTTTT
CDR3: CASSDSGTGELFF

D: TRBD1
J: TRBJ2-1
size: -
V: TRBV9
DNA: TGTGCCAGCAGCGGGTCCAGGGGGCACAATGAGCAGTTCTTC
CDR3: CASSGSRGHNEQFF